This TCR beta chain was observed in a study of identical twins. This clonotype was seen more than once but under ten times. MiXCR, applied by TCRdb to the 5' RACE reads, yields one record per CDR3 protein. This table has about 460,000 distinct CDR3 sequences, approximately 15% appearing once. Germline V gives CDR1 WSHSY, CDR2 SAAADI. Trimming cost V 6 bases and J 7 bases; bases outside gene matches: 17. The CDR3 runs to 18 residues. These records were also assigned to another study, of yellow fever vaccine responses in identical twins.

The sequenced material came from CD4+ T cells sorted from blood. This clonotype was sampled from a woman between 18 and 29 years old in good health. The rearrangement joins TRBV10-2 to TRBJ2-3, with 12 bases aligning to TRBD2. DNA of the CDR3: TGCGCCAGCAGCAACCTACGGAAGACTAGCGGGAGTGGATATACGCAGTATTTT. This translates into CASSNLRKTSGSGYTQYF.